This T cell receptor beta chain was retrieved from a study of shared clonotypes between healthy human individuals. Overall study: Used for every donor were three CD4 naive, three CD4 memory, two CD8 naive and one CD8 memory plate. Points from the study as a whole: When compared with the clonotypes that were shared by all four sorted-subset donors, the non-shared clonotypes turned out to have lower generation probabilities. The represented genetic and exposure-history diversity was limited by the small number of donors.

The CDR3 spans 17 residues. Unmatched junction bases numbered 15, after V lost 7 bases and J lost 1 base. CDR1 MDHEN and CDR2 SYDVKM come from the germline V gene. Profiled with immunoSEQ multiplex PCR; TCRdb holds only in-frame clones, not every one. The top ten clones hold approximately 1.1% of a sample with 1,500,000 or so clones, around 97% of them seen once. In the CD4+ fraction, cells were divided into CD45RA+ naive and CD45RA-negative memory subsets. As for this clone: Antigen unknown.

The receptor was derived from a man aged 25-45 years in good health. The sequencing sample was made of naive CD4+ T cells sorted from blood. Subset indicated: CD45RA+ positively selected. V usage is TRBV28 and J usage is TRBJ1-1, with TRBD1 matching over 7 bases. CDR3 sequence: CASTPRTGTAKNTEAFF. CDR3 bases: TGTGCCAGCACCCCCCGGACCGGGACAGCAAAGAACACTGAAGCTTTCTTT.